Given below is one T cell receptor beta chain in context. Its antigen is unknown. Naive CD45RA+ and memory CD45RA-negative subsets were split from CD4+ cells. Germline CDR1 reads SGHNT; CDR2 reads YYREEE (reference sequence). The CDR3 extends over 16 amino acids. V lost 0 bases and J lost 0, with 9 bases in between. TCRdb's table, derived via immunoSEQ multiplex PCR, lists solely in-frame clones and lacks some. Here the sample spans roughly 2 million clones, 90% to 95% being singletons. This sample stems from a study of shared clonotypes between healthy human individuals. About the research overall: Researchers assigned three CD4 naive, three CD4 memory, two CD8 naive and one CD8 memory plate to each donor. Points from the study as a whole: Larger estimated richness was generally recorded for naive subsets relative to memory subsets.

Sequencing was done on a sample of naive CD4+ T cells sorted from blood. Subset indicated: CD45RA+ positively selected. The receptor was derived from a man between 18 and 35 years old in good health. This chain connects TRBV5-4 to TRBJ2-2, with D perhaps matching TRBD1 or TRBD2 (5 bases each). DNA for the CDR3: TGTGCCAGCAGCTTGGCCTGGGGGACGAACACCGGGGAGCTGTTTTTT. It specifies CASSLAWGTNTGELFF.